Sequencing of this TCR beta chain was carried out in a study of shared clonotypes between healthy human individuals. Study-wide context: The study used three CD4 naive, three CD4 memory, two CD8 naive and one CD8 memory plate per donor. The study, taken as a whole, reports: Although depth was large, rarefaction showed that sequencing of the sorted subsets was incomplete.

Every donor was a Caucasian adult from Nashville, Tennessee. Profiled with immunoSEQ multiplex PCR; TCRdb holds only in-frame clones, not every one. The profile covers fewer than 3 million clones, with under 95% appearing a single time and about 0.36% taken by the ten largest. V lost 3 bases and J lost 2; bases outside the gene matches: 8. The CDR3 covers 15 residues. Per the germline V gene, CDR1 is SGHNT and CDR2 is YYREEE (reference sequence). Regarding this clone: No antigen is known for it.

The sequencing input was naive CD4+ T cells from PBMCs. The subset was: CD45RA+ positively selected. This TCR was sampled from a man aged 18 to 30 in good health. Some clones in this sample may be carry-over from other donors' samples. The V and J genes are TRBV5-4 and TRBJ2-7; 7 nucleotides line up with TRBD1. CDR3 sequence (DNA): TGTGCCAGCAGCTCTCACCAGACAGGGACCTACGAGCAGTACTTC. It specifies CASSSHQTGTYEQYF. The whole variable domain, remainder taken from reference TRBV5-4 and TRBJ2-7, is ETGVTQSPTHLIKTRGQQVTLRCSSQSGHNTVSWYQQALGQGPQFIFQYYREEENGRGNFPPRFSGLQFPNYSSELNVNALELDDSALYLCASSSHQTGTYEQYFGPGTRLTVT.